The clone carrying this T cell receptor beta chain was seen many times. This sample stems from a study of immune characterization of retroperitoneal liposarcoma. TCRdb independently ran MiXCR on the PCR reads; one entry per CDR3 protein. The table has some 9,100 distinct CDR3 sequences, around a quarter seen once; the top ten hold around 8.6%. Germline CDR1 and CDR2: LGHNT and FRNRAP. V was trimmed by 1 base and J by 2 bases, leaving 8 bases between them. This CDR3 is 14 amino acids long. This clonotype was obtained from a male donor with retroperitoneal liposarcoma. V is TRBV12-5 and J is TRBJ2-5; D gene ambiguous. The sample comprised tumor tissue. The CDR3 coding sequence is TGTGCTAGTGGTTTGGGAACAGCTCAAGAGACCCAGTACTTC. Protein sequence: CASGLGTAQETQYF.